This T cell receptor (beta chain) was observed in a study of blood T cells in healthy people across ages. General study findings and limits: Naive T cell percentage and TCR beta diversity correlated strongly. One million T cells yielded diversity estimates that were considered underestimates.

Combining a sample-barcoded 5' primer with a J-beta primer mix, a second PCR ran for about 6 to 12 cycles. Using its own MiXCR run on the 5' RACE reads, TCRdb lists one record per CDR3 protein. Counted here are 1.4 million or so distinct CDR3 sequences, 42% occurring once; the ten biggest clones make up approximately 4.1%. Healthy Caucasians from Russia aged about 6 to 90 served as donors. Each sample yielded at least 6 million isolated PBMCs. This CDR3 has 12 amino acids. The germline gives CDR1 SGHTA, CDR2 FQGNSA. On this clonotype: Its antigen is undetermined. A read error may be the cause here, since a much bigger clone is one base away.

The receptor comes from a young woman in good health. Sequenced input: blood. This chain connects TRBV7-2 to TRBJ2-5, with no clear D. In DNA, the CDR3 is TGTGCCAACAGCAGCACGCAAGAGACCCAGTACTTC. This encodes CANSSTQETQYF.